The text below deals with one TCR beta chain. In terms of age and location, participants ranged from roughly 18 to 90 years and lived in roughly 22 US areas. Assignments of participants to cohorts depended upon their own reported clinical history. The sample comes from a study of blood T cell repertoires in COVID-19. At the level of the study: Samples of COVID-19 (acute and convalescent) were obtained from the United States, Italy and Spain.

This CDR3 is 13 amino acids long. V was trimmed by 5 bases and J by 0 bases, leaving 6 bases between them. Germline V gene sequence: CDR1 SGHRS, CDR2 YFSETQ. The authors' processing: Amplification of reference gene primers was used by the study to estimate nucleated cell counts. The repertoire was sequenced with immunoSEQ multiplex PCR; TCRdb's copy has only in-frame clones and lacks some. That table furnishes V, J and clone size, whereas the DNA furnished D and trimming. The sample contains some 410,000 clones, over 75% of which appear only once. The receptor comes from a woman aged 25-40 years with acute COVID-19. The sequencing sample was made of PBMCs or T cells enriched from blood (not recorded which). V and J are TRBV5-1 and TRBJ1-5; unclear D gene. CDR3: CASRGDSNQPQHF. CDR3 in DNA: TGCGCCAGCAGGGGAGATAGCAATCAGCCCCAGCATTTT. Drawing the rest from reference TRBV5-1 and TRBJ1-5, the complete variable domain is KAGVTQTPRYLIKTRGQQVTLSCSPISGHRSVSWYQQTPGQGLQFLFEYFSETQRNKGNFPGRFSGRQFSNSRSEMNVSTLELGDSALYLCASRGDSNQPQHFGDGTRLSIL.